This TCR beta chain was recovered during a study of cytomegalovirus exposure and HLA in healthy donors. Overall study results and limits: Earlier findings revealed that most TCR beta V segments proved productive either about 90% or about 30% of the time.

Comment on this clone: The antigen remains unidentified.

Use of 60 Vbeta and 13 Jbeta primers characterized the PCR. TCRdb keeps only in-frame clones here, not all; method: immunoSEQ multiplex PCR. This table has approximately 160,000 clones, about 80% appearing once. This CDR3 comprises 15 residues. Germline V gene sequence: CDR1 KGHSH, CDR2 LQKENI. V lost 3 bases and J lost 0; bases outside the gene matches: 1. Sequences were obtained from PBMCs. The genes are TRBV18 and TRBJ1-4, with 7 bases that match TRBD1. The TCR comes from a man aged 18 to 30 in good health and CMV-seronegative. The chain's CDR3 is CASSPQGATNEKLFF. The CDR3 bases are TGTGCCAGCTCACCCCAGGGGGCAACTAATGAAAAACTGTTTTTT. Complete variable domain (other parts from reference TRBV18 and TRBJ1-4): NAGVMQNPRHLVRRRGQEARLRCSPMKGHSHVYWYRQLPEEGLKFMVYLQKENIIDESGMPKERFSAEFPKEGPSILRIQQVVRGDSAAYFCASSPQGATNEKLFFGSGTQLSVL.